The 10 T cell receptor beta chains listed next were all sequenced from one sample in a study of CD8+ T cells in alopecia areata. cDNA serving as the sequencing template came from extracted, reverse transcribed RNA. The assay was immunoSEQ multiplex PCR, and TCRdb's table has in-frame clones only and misses some. Altogether more than 100,000 clones are present, 65% to 90% being singletons, with the ten largest covering more than 9.5%. Described treatment: oral pan-JAK inhibitor, 5-10 mg twice daily. Source: CD8+ T cells sorted from blood, taken at roughly week 30, from a patient treated with tofacitinib. The receptors derive from a human donor with alopecia areata.

The chain links TRBV6-1 to TRBJ1-5; D not certain. V dropped 2 bases and J dropped 5 bases, with 22 bases sitting between them. The CDR3 is 18 amino acids. CDR1 is MNHNS and CDR2 is SASEGT in the germline V gene. This CDR3 is CASSESWHGVSIDQPQHF. The CDR3 coding sequence is TGTGCCAGCAGTGAAAGTTGGCATGGTGTGTCTATAGATCAGCCCCAGCATTTT.

V gene TRBV4-1 combines with J gene TRBJ2-7; TRBD1 is a possible D gene (5 bases). Germline assignment: CDR1 MGHRA and CDR2 YSYEKL. Trimming took off 0 bases at V and 0 bases at J, with 12 bases between the two ends. The CDR3 is 16 residues long. As DNA, the CDR3 is TGCGCCAGCAGCCAAGATCAGTGGGGCATCTCCTACGAGCAGTACTTC. Amino acids: CASSQDQWGISYEQYF.

This chain joins TRBV6-5 and TRBJ2-7, with 11 positions matching TRBD2. Germline assignment: CDR1 MNHEY and CDR2 SVGAGI. This CDR3 has 14 amino acids. After removal of 5 bases from V and 12 bases from J, the junction contained 12 bases not matched to a gene. CDR3 in amino acids: CASSETGLAAIRYF. In nucleotides, the CDR3 is TGTGCCAGCAGTGAGACGGGACTAGCGGCGATAAGGTACTTC.

V usage is TRBV29-1 and J usage is TRBJ2-1; 9 bases match TRBD1. V was clipped by 3 bases and J by 6 bases; unmatched bases: 9. There are 15 residues in the CDR3. The germline V gene has CDR1 SQVTM and CDR2 ANQGSEA. The CDR3 here is CSVDLRDRAGNEQFF. CDR3 bases: TGCAGCGTTGACCTCCGGGACAGGGCCGGCAATGAGCAGTTCTTC.

This clone was observed a handful of times. The chain has TRBV7-6 and TRBJ2-2; a weak D match, TRBD2 (6 bases). Between the trimmed V and J ends, which lost 5 bases and 2 bases, there was a span of 18 bases. Germline V lookup: CDR1 SGHVS, CDR2 FNYEAQ. The CDR3 runs to 17 residues. The chain's CDR3 is CASSPLVGEVNTGELFF. DNA for the CDR3: TGTGCCAGCAGCCCCCTGGTGGGGGAGGTAAACACCGGGGAGCTGTTTTTT.

This clone was observed a handful of times. The chain joins TRBV29-1 to TRBJ2-1; the D gene is possibly TRBD1 (6 bases). The germline V gene encodes CDR1 SQVTM and CDR2 ANQGSEA. There are 14 residues in the CDR3. The CDR3 reads CTTSLGGPESEQFF. DNA for the CDR3: TGCACTACCTCACTAGGGGGACCTGAGAGTGAGCAGTTCTTC.

This chain joins TRBV10-1 and TRBJ2-3; D ambiguous. The length of the CDR3 is 16 residues. V gave up 0 bases and J gave up 2 bases, with 12 bases separating them. Looked up from germline, CDR1 is WNHNN and CDR2 is SYGVQD (reference sequence). CDR3 DNA: TGCGCCAGCAGTGAGTCCTGGAGCGAGTTCACAGATACGCAGTATTTT. It encodes CASSESWSEFTDTQYF.

The rearrangement links TRBV10-2 to TRBJ2-7, with D hard to call. Germline assignment: CDR1 WSHSY and CDR2 SAAADI. This CDR3 has 11 amino acids. Trimming stripped 3 bases from V and 3 bases from J, with 3 bases between. Here the CDR3 DNA reads TGCGCCAGCAGTGAAGGCTACGAGCAGTACTTC. Residues: CASSEGYEQYF.

This chain joins TRBV7-9 and TRBJ2-2; D may be TRBD1 or TRBD2 (5 bases each). Trimming left V 2 bases short and J 2 bases short, with 12 bases between. The CDR3 contains 16 residues. Germline V lookup: CDR1 SEHNR, CDR2 FQNEAQ (reference sequence). CDR3 DNA sequence: TGTGCCAGCAGCTTAATCTCCGGGGACAACACCGGGGAGCTGTTTTTT. Protein sequence: CASSLISGDNTGELFF. The full variable domain, completed using reference TRBV7-9 and TRBJ2-2, is DTGVSQNPRHKITKRGQNVTFRCDPISEHNRLYWYRQTLGQGPEFLTYFQNEAQLEKSRLLSDRFSAERPKGSFSTLEIQRTEQGDSAMYLCASSLISGDNTGELFFGEGSRLTVL.

The rearrangement links TRBV29-1 to TRBJ1-2; 9 bases align to TRBD1. CDR1 SQVTM and CDR2 ANQGSEA come from the germline V gene. The trim removed 3 bases at V and 4 bases at J, leaving 21 bases unmatched. This CDR3 region has 19 residues. CDR3 nucleotides: TGCAGCGTTGACGCCCCCATGGACAGGGGAATCTTTTACCTCTATGGCTACACCTTC. It specifies CSVDAPMDRGIFYLYGYTF.